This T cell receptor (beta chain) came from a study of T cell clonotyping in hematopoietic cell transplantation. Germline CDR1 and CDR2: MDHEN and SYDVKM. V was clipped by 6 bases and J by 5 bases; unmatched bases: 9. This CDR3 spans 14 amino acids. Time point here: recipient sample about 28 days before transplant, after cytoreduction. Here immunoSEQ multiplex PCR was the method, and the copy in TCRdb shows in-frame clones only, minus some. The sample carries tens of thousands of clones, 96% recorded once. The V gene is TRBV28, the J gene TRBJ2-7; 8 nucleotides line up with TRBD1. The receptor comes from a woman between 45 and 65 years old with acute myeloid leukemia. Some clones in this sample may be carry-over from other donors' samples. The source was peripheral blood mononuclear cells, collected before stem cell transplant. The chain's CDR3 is CASSTQGAVDEQYF. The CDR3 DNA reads TGTGCCAGCAGCACGCAGGGGGCGGTGGACGAGCAGTACTTC.